The sequence of this T cell receptor (beta chain) was determined in a study of shared clonotypes between healthy human individuals. There are 15 residues in the CDR3. The V gene lost 3 bases and the J gene lost 5 bases, with 16 bases spanning the gap. CDR1 and CDR2 from the germline V gene are MNHNS and SASEGT. The protocol was immunoSEQ multiplex PCR, while the TCRdb copy is restricted to in-frame clones and leaves out a portion. In the table there are millions of clones, just over 90% of which are singletons. This TCR derives from a man aged 18 to 29 in good health. Some clones in this sample may be carry-over from other donors' samples. The specimen was naive CD4+ T cells from PBMCs. As for subset: CD45RA+ positively selected. The chain is built from TRBV6-1 and TRBJ2-5; D gene unclear. CDR3 sequence: CASSETRHASETQYF. In DNA form, the CDR3 reads TGTGCCAGCAGTGAGACAAGGCACGCGTCGGAGACCCAGTACTTC.